Listed here are 15 T cell receptor beta chains from one sample, sequenced in a study of Graves' ophthalmopathy and Graves' hyperthyroidism. As the template, RNA transcripts were used to amplify TCR beta CDR3 regions. RT-PCR with HTBI primers came first, then second-round multiplex PCR. A single record per CDR3 protein comes from TCRdb applying MiXCR to the multiplex PCR reads. The table shows over a million distinct CDR3 sequences, with roughly 35% occurring only once. Sequenced material: peripheral blood or thyroid tissue (not recorded which). The receptors come from an adult man with Graves' hyperthyroidism.

This clonotype has at least ten counts. J is TRBJ1-1 and V is TRBV10-3, with a tentative D call TRBD1 (6 bases). This CDR3 is built from 13 residues. Trimming removed 10 bases from V and 1 base from J, with 13 bases in between. Germline V lookup: CDR1 ENHRY, CDR2 SYGVKD. The DNA for the CDR3 is TGTGCCACCGCGAGGACAGCGAACACTGAAGCTTTCTTT. It yields the protein CATARTANTEAFF.

This CDR3 is CASEVRPGPPGLTEAFF. CDR3 in DNA: TGTGCCAGCGAAGTCCGGCCAGGCCCTCCCGGGCTCACTGAAGCTTTCTTT. V is TRBV10-3 and J is TRBJ1-1; D not certain. Trimming took off 10 bases at V and 4 bases at J, with 28 bases between the two ends. CDR1 and CDR2 (germline): ENHRY, SYGVKD. This CDR3 is built from 17 residues.

This clonotype occurred a few times. A read error is possible here, since a much larger clone lies one base away. This chain uses TRBV20-1 with TRBJ2-7; D assignment may be TRBD1 or TRBD2 (5 bases each). Germline lookup yields CDR1 DFQATT and CDR2 SNEGSKA (reference sequence). This CDR3 spans 13 amino acids. Trimming stripped 3 bases from V and 2 bases from J, with 11 bases between. The CDR3 DNA is TGCAGTGCTAGCCGGGACGGGCCCTACGAGCAGTACTTC. Its translation is CSASRDGPYEQYF.

This clonotype came up a few times. The chain uses TRBV4-2 and TRBJ2-7; 7 bases are a match to TRBD2. The length of the CDR3 is 14 residues. Unmatched junction bases numbered 3, after V lost 2 bases and J lost 2 bases. In germline, CDR1 is LGHNA, CDR2 YNFKEQ. CDR3 sequence reads: CASSQNSGPYEQYF. CDR3 nucleotide sequence: TGTGCCAGCAGCCAAAATAGCGGGCCCTACGAGCAGTACTTC.

The chain recombines TRBV29-1 with TRBJ2-1; TRBD2 matches at 9 bases. The CDR3 has 14 residues. The germline CDR1 and CDR2 sequences are SQVTM and ANQGSEA. The V gene end was trimmed by 6 bases and the J gene end by 2 bases; junction bases not matched to a gene: 5. Here the CDR3 reads CSVISGRAYNEQFF. As DNA, the CDR3 is TGCAGCGTGATTAGCGGGAGAGCCTACAATGAGCAGTTCTTC.

This clonotype was counted at least ten times. The chain carries TRBV25-1 and TRBJ2-7; D may be TRBD1 (6 bases). V lost 4 bases to trimming and J lost 3 bases, with 16 bases between them. The germline V gene encodes CDR1 MGHDK and CDR2 SYGVNS. The CDR3 is 15 amino acids. In nucleotides, the CDR3 is TGTGCCAGCAGTGGCGACAGGTTATCTGGCTACGAGCAGTACTTC. It is translated as CASSGDRLSGYEQYF.

The rearrangement uses TRBV10-2 and TRBJ1-2; TRBD1 agrees at 7 bases. The germline V gene has CDR1 WSHSY and CDR2 SAAADI. The V segment lost 2 bases and the J segment 7 bases; nucleotides outside the gene matches: 1. The length of the CDR3 is 12 residues. This CDR3 reads CASSEDRAGYTF. As DNA, the CDR3 is TGCGCCAGCAGTGAGGACAGGGCTGGCTACACCTTC.

This clonotype was seen repeatedly, ten times or more. This sequence joins TRBV7-9 and TRBJ1-1, with 8 bases identical to TRBD1. After removal of 4 bases from V and 5 bases from J, the junction contained 9 bases not matched to a gene. This CDR3 is built from 15 residues. Germline V gene sequence: CDR1 SEHNR, CDR2 FQNEAQ (reference sequence). As DNA, the CDR3 is TGTGCCAGCAGCTATATGACAGGGGTGGGAACTGAAGCTTTCTTT. Protein product: CASSYMTGVGTEAFF.

Regarding this clonotype: The junction and the germline gene differ at one end; a read error may be behind it. The rearrangement links TRBV20-1 to TRBJ1-2; TRBD1 matches at 8 bases. CDR1 and CDR2 (germline): DFQATT, SNEGSKA (reference sequence). The CDR3 is 15 residues long. This chain's CDR3 is CSARVALWTGYGYIF. CDR3 coding DNA: TGCAGTGCTAGAGTCGCCCTTTGGACAGGGTATGGCTACATCTTC.

This clonotype was detected many times. The chain couples TRBV29-1 to TRBJ2-2, with a possible D match to TRBD1 (5 bases). The CDR3 sequence is 13 residues long. Trimming shortened V by 7 bases and J by 8 bases, and 17 bases separated the two germline ends. Germline values: CDR1 SQVTM, CDR2 ANQGSEA. The CDR3 loop reads CSGAKGIGGELFF. Written as DNA, the CDR3 is TGCAGCGGAGCGAAGGGGATCGGGGGGGAGCTGTTTTTT.

The table lists this clonotype with a few counts. The chain recombines TRBV4-1 with TRBJ2-5, with a possible D match to TRBD1 (6 bases). Germline CDR1 and CDR2: MGHRA and YSYEKL. Trimming took 4 bases from V and 5 from J, leaving 14 bases between them. The CDR3 is made up of 14 amino acids. The CDR3 region has the DNA TGCGCCAGCAGCCGGACAGCCGTTTGGGAGACCCAGTACTTC. This gives the protein CASSRTAVWETQYF.

The chain is built from TRBV4-2 and TRBJ2-5; 9 nucleotides match TRBD2. The CDR3 covers 16 residues. Germline V CDR1 and CDR2: LGHNA, YNFKEQ. J was trimmed by 0 bases and V by 4 bases; bases with no gene match: 6. The CDR3 region is CASSLQTSGNQETQYF. The CDR3, as DNA: TGTGCCAGCAGCCTCCAGACTAGCGGAAACCAAGAGACCCAGTACTTC.

This chain links TRBV7-8 with TRBJ2-7; either TRBD1 or TRBD2 may supply D (5 bases each). From germline, CDR1 is SGHVS and CDR2 FQNEAQ. This CDR3 spans 12 amino acids. V dropped 4 bases and J dropped 7 bases, with 11 bases sitting between them. This chain's CDR3 is CASSSSEGEQYF. CDR3 bases: TGTGCCAGCAGCTCCTCCGAGGGGGAGCAGTACTTC. Full variable domain (missing parts from reference TRBV7-8 and TRBJ2-7): GAGVSQSPRYKVAKRGQDVALRCDPISGHVSLFWYQQALGQGPEFLTYFQNEAQLDKSGLPSDRFFAERPEGSVSTLKIQRTQQEDSAVYLCASSSSEGEQYFGPGTRLTVT.

In this sample, this clonotype turned up a few times. The chain links TRBV6-5 to TRBJ1-6; D is ambiguous. V lost 7 bases to trimming and J lost 0 bases, with 7 bases between them. The CDR3 length is 14 residues. The germline gives CDR1 MNHEY, CDR2 SVGAGI. The CDR3 sequence: CASKDGSYNSPLHF. The CDR3 region has the DNA TGTGCCAGCAAGGACGGCTCCTATAATTCACCCCTCCACTTT.

This clonotype was seen a handful of times. This chain connects TRBV5-1 to TRBJ2-7; TRBD2 might be the D (5 bases). The germline V and J ends were trimmed by 6 bases and 0 bases, with 28 bases remaining between them. CDR3 length equals 19 residues. Germline V gene lookup returns CDR1 SGHRS and CDR2 YFSETQ. The DNA of the CDR3 is TGCGCCAGCAAGCTTGGAAGGGTCGGGGAAGGCCGACTCTCCTACGAGCAGTACTTC. Translated: CASKLGRVGEGRLSYEQYF.